These 23 T cell receptor beta chains came from one sample sequenced in a study of CD8 T cells in Susac syndrome. The RNA, about 0.45 to 1 ug, was put through reverse transcription using random hexamers. From the immunoSEQ multiplex PCR reads, TCRdb called clonotypes with MiXCR, one entry per CDR3 protein. The sample yields fewer than 150,000 distinct CDR3 sequences, roughly 89% seen once. Input material: CD8+ T cells from PBMCs. These receptors all stem from a human donor with multiple sclerosis.

The V and J genes are TRBV30 and TRBJ1-2; D is unresolved. Deletions cut 2 bases from V and 7 bases from J, with 14 bases between. Germline lookup yields CDR1 GTSNPN and CDR2 SVGIG (reference sequence). The CDR3 extends over 13 amino acids. CDR3 region: CAWSSVGGSGYTF. CDR3 bases: TGTGCCTGGAGTAGCGTAGGCGGGAGTGGCTACACCTTC.

The chain links TRBV11-1 to TRBJ1-3, with 8 bases that match TRBD1. V lost 3 bases and J lost 7; bases outside the gene matches: 11. The germline CDR1 and CDR2 sequences are SGHAT and FQDESV (reference sequence). This CDR3 is 16 amino acids long. The CDR3 loop is CASSLPTQGASNTIYF. As DNA, the CDR3 is TGTGCCAGCAGCTTGCCCACCCAGGGGGCTTCGAACACCATATATTTT.

This chain joins TRBV9 and TRBJ2-3, with 7 bases aligning to TRBD1. CDR1 and CDR2 from the germline V gene are SGDLS and YYNGEE. The CDR3 length is 15 residues. The junction had 4 bases not matched to a gene; V was cut back by 1 base and J by 2 bases. In nucleotides, the CDR3 is TGTGCCAGCAGCGTAAGACAGGGAATCACAGATACGCAGTATTTT. This encodes CASSVRQGITDTQYF.

The V gene is TRBV7-2, the J gene TRBJ2-3; D is possibly TRBD2 (5 bases). The V end was cut by 3 bases, the J end by 1 base, with 5 bases between. This CDR3 spans 13 amino acids. Germline assignment: CDR1 SGHTA and CDR2 FQGNSA. CDR3 amino acids: CASSFSGTDTQYF. The CDR3 bases are TGTGCCAGCAGCTTTAGCGGCACAGATACGCAGTATTTT.

This clonotype was recorded a few times. The chain couples TRBV11-3 to TRBJ1-1; D is ambiguous. Germline-derived CDR1 and CDR2 are SGHNT and YENEEA. Trimming left V 5 bases short and J 3 bases short, with 16 bases between. The CDR3 spans 15 residues. The CDR3: CASSTGVVGDTEAFF. The DNA for the CDR3 is TGTGCCAGCAGCACCGGAGTGGTCGGGGACACTGAAGCTTTCTTT.

V gene TRBV7-9 combines with J gene TRBJ2-2; 11 bases align to TRBD1. J was trimmed by 4 bases and V by 6 bases; bases with no gene match: 1. CDR1 and CDR2 (germline): SEHNR, FQNEAQ (reference sequence). The CDR3 spans 14 residues. The DNA of the CDR3 is TGTGCCAGCAGGGGACAGGGGGGCACCGGGGAGCTGTTTTTT. It translates to CASRGQGGTGELFF.

The chain couples TRBV6-5 to TRBJ1-5; D is ambiguous. V gave up 5 bases and J gave up 7 bases, with 15 bases separating them. Germline V gene sequence: CDR1 MNHEY, CDR2 SVGAGI. There are 14 residues in the CDR3. The CDR3 loop is CASSLTPGPQPQHF. CDR3 coding DNA: TGTGCCAGCAGTCTTACTCCCGGGCCCCAGCCCCAGCATTTT.

Only a few counts were recorded for this clonotype. The chain is built from TRBV3-1 and TRBJ2-7, with D hard to call. The CDR3 has 14 amino acids. Trimming removed 0 bases from V and 1 base from J, with 7 bases in between. Germline-derived CDR1 and CDR2 are LGHDT and YNNKEL (reference sequence). The DNA for the CDR3 is TGTGCCAGCAGCCAAGATGTGGGGTCCTACGAGCAGTACTTC. Protein product: CASSQDVGSYEQYF.

The V call is TRBV5-6, the J call TRBJ1-5; 9 bases agree with TRBD1. The germline gives CDR1 SGHDT, CDR2 YYEEEE. The V and J ends lost 0 bases and 7 bases, in that order; junction bases with no gene match: 8. The CDR3 has 16 residues. CDR3 coding DNA: TGTGCCAGCAGCTTGGCCGGGGGACAGGGCTGGCAGCCCCAGCATTTT. Translation gives CASSLAGGQGWQPQHF.

V usage is TRBV4-1 and J usage is TRBJ1-5; unclear D gene. This CDR3 spans 14 amino acids. Germline loops: CDR1 MGHRA, CDR2 YSYEKL. Trimming stripped 0 bases from V and 7 bases from J, with 10 bases between. This CDR3 reads CASSQDGGSQPQHF. CDR3 in DNA: TGCGCCAGCAGCCAAGACGGAGGGAGCCAGCCCCAGCATTTT.

This rearrangement joins TRBV29-1 to TRBJ2-7, with 8 bases matching TRBD1. The J segment lost 3 bases and the V segment lost 2 bases, leaving 6 bases of the junction unmatched. Germline loops: CDR1 SQVTM, CDR2 ANQGSEA. CDR3 length: 14 residues. The CDR3 protein is CSVERAGQDYEQYF. Here the CDR3 DNA reads TGCAGCGTTGAACGGGCGGGACAGGACTACGAGCAGTACTTC.

J is TRBJ2-2 and V is TRBV20-1, with D uncertain. The V gene lost 2 bases and the J gene lost 1 base, with 8 bases spanning the gap. Germline assignment: CDR1 DFQATT and CDR2 SNEGSKA (reference sequence). This CDR3 region has 14 residues. DNA of the CDR3: TGCAGTGCTAGAACTTTCGTGAACACCGGGGAGCTGTTTTTT. This translates into CSARTFVNTGELFF.

The chain couples TRBV5-4 to TRBJ1-1; TRBD1 might be the D (6 bases). Trimming took 2 bases from V and 10 from J, leaving 12 bases between them. This CDR3 contains 12 residues. Germline loops: CDR1 SGHNT, CDR2 YYREEE (reference sequence). The CDR3 DNA reads as TGTGCCAGCAGCTTTAGTACAGGGCGAGCTTTCTTT. It encodes CASSFSTGRAFF.

The chain links TRBV12-3 or TRBV12-4 to TRBJ1-4; no definite D call. V lost 1 base, J lost 2 bases, and 5 bases lay in between. The CDR3 sequence is 14 residues long. The CDR3 coding sequence is TGTGCCAGCAGTTTAGTAGGGACTAATGAAAAACTGTTTTTT. It codes for CASSLVGTNEKLFF.

This chain links TRBV27 with TRBJ2-7; 9 nucleotides match TRBD1. V lost 5 bases to trimming and J lost 3 bases; unmatched junction nucleotides: 8. The V gene's germline CDR1 is MNHEY and CDR2 SMNVEV (reference sequence). CDR3 length: 15 amino acids. Here the CDR3 DNA reads TGTGCCAGCAGTCCAACGACAGGGGGGGGCTACGAGCAGTACTTC. This encodes CASSPTTGGGYEQYF.

This CDR3 is CSVSDGYTF. Here the CDR3 DNA reads TGCAGCGTGTCGGATGGCTACACCTTC. The chain joins TRBV29-1 to TRBJ1-2, with D hard to call. Trimming stripped 6 bases from V and 6 bases from J, with 5 bases between. The CDR3 is 9 residues long. Per the germline V gene, CDR1 is SQVTM and CDR2 is ANQGSEA. The full variable domain, its missing parts supplied by reference TRBV29-1 and TRBJ1-2, is SAVISQKPSRDICQRGTSLTIQCQVDSQVTMMFWYRQQPGQSLTLIATANQGSEATYESGFVIDKFPISRPNLTFSTLTVSNMSPEDSSIYLCSVSDGYTFGSGTRLTVV.

The V and J genes are TRBV11-2 and TRBJ2-7; D unclear. Trimming shortened V by 1 base and J by 1 base, and 5 bases separated the two germline ends. Germline CDR1 SGHAT, CDR2 FQNNGV. This CDR3 has 13 amino acids. CDR3 sequence reads: CASSLGESYEQYF. The CDR3 region has the DNA TGTGCCAGCAGCTTAGGGGAATCCTACGAGCAGTACTTC.

The V call is TRBV19, the J call TRBJ1-1; D perhaps matches TRBD1 (6 bases). This CDR3 contains 16 residues. Germline-derived CDR1 and CDR2 are LNHDA and SQIVND (reference sequence). V was shortened by 6 bases and J by 2 bases, with 19 bases between the two germline ends. The CDR3 region has the DNA TGTGCCAGTAGATCCCCAACGGGACATTTAAACACTGAAGCTTTCTTT. Amino acids: CASRSPTGHLNTEAFF.

J is TRBJ2-7 and V is TRBV20-1, with D unclear. The CDR3 spans 13 residues. V was shortened by 8 bases and J by 1 base, with 15 bases between the two germline ends. Germline-derived CDR1 and CDR2 are DFQATT and SNEGSKA (reference sequence). The CDR3 DNA reads TGCAGTTCATCCCAGAGCGATTCCTACGAGCAGTACTTC. The encoded protein is CSSSQSDSYEQYF.

The rearrangement uses TRBV9 and TRBJ2-1; D unclear. Between the trimmed V and J ends, which lost 1 base and 10 bases, there was a span of 12 bases. The CDR3 extends over 13 amino acids. Germline CDR1 reads SGDLS; CDR2 reads YYNGEE. CDR3 bases: TGTGCCAGCAGCGTATCGCACACCCGCGAGCAGTTCTTC. This codes for CASSVSHTREQFF.

This chain connects TRBV20-1 to TRBJ2-1, with 10 bases identical to TRBD1. This CDR3 is 14 amino acids long. Trimming at V came to 6 bases and at J to 8 bases, leaving 10 bases not matched to a gene. In germline, CDR1 is DFQATT, CDR2 SNEGSKA (reference sequence). DNA for the CDR3: TGCAGTGCGCGGGAGCGGGACAGGGGTCATGAGCAGTTCTTC. Protein sequence: CSARERDRGHEQFF.

This clonotype has a single count. The V gene is TRBV27, the J gene TRBJ2-3; TRBD1 aligns across 7 bases. V shed 3 bases, J shed 6 bases, and the junction held 0 bases outside the gene matches. CDR3 length equals 12 residues. CDR1 MNHEY and CDR2 SMNVEV come from the germline V gene (reference sequence). CDR3 amino acids: CASSFRGDTQYF. CDR3 DNA sequence: TGTGCCAGCAGTTTCAGGGGGGATACGCAGTATTTT.

The table lists this clonotype with a few counts. The genes are TRBV30 and TRBJ2-7; 11 bases are a match to TRBD1. CDR1 GTSNPN and CDR2 SVGIG come from the germline V gene (reference sequence). With 5 bases clipped from V and 7 bases from J, the junction kept 4 bases outside the gene matches. The CDR3 totals 12 residues. CDR3 coding DNA: TGTGCCTGGGGACAGGGGGCGCTTGAGCAGTACTTC. This encodes CAWGQGALEQYF. Full variable domain (remainder filled in from reference TRBV30 and TRBJ2-7): SQTIHQWPATLVQPVGSPLSLECTVEGTSNPNLYWYRQAAGRGLQLLFYSVGIGQISSEVPQNLSASRPQDRQFILSSKKLLLSDSGFYLCAWGQGALEQYFGPGTRLTVT.